The sample holds one count of the clone carrying this T cell receptor beta chain. What it recognizes is unknown. The assay ran at deep level. The table came from immunoSEQ multiplex PCR; TCRdb's copy has only in-frame clones and leaves some out. In the table there are about 2,500,000 clones, just over 90% of which are singletons. This sample was included in a study of shared clonotypes between healthy human individuals. Study-wide background: With ages of 18 to 49, the donors were a couple of women and three men. Whole-study results and caveats: Generation probabilities of non-shared clonotypes were lower (relative to those shared by all four donors).

Germline V gene lookup returns CDR1 LNHDA and CDR2 SQIVND (reference sequence). The CDR3 covers 15 residues. With V trimmed by 9 bases and J by 12 bases, 15 bases remained unmatched. This receptor was obtained from a man aged 18 to 29 in good health. The chain has TRBV19 and TRBJ2-1; 12 nucleotides agree with TRBD2. The sequenced material came from naive CD4+ T cells sorted from blood. Subset denoted: CD45RA+ positively selected. The CDR3 region has the DNA TGTGCCAGCTCACCGATCCCCGGACTAGCGGGGCTGCAGTTCTTC. This translates into CASSPIPGLAGLQFF.